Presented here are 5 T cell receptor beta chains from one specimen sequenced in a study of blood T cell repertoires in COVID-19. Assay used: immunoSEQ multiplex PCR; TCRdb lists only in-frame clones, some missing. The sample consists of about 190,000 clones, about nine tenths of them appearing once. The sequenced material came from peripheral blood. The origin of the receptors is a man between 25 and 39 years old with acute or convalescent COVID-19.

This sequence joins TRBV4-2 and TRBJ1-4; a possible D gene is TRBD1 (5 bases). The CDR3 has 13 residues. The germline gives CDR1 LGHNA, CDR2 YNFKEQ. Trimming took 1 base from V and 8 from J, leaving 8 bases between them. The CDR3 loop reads CASSQAGNEKLFF. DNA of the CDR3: TGTGCCAGCAGCCAAGCAGGGAACGAAAAACTGTTTTTT.

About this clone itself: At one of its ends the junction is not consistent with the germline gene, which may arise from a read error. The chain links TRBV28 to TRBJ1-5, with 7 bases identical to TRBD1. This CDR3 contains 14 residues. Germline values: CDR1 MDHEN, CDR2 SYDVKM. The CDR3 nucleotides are TGTGTCAGCAGACAGGGAGTCGGCAATCAGCCCCAGCATTTT. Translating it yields CVSRQGVGNQPQHF.

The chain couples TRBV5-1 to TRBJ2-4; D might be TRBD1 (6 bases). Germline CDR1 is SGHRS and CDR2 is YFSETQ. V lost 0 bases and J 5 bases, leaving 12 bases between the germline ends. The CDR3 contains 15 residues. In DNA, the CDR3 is TGCGCCAGCAGCTTGGTGGCAGGGGCTCAAAACATTCAGTACTTC. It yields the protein CASSLVAGAQNIQYF.

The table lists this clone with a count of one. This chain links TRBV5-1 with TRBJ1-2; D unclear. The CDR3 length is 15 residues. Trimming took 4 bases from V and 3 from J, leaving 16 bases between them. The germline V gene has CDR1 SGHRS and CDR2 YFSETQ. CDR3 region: CASSPLGGRDYGYTF. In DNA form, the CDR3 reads TGCGCCAGCAGCCCATTAGGAGGGCGGGACTATGGCTACACCTTC.

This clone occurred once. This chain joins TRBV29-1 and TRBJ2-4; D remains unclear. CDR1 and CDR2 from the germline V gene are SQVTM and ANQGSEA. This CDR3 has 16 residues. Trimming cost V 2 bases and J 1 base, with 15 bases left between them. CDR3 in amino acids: CSVENPTDMAKNIQYF. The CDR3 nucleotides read TGCAGCGTTGAAAATCCTACAGATATGGCCAAAAACATTCAGTACTTC. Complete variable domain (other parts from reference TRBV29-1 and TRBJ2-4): SAVISQKPSRDICQRGTSLTIQCQVDSQVTMMFWYRQQPGQSLTLIATANQGSEATYESGFVIDKFPISRPNLTFSTLTVSNMSPEDSSIYLCSVENPTDMAKNIQYFGAGTRLSVL.